This T cell receptor (beta chain) was sequenced in a study of Graves' ophthalmopathy and Graves' hyperthyroidism. Points from the study as a whole: Blood also contained most of the expanded thyroid clonotypes above 0.001 frequency.

Trimming cost V 7 bases and J 7 bases; bases outside gene matches: 8. The germline V gene encodes CDR1 MNHEY and CDR2 SVGAGI. The CDR3 is made up of 13 amino acids. Amplifying from RNA transcripts, the study obtained TCR beta CDR3 regions. The first-round RT-PCR employed HTBI primers together with the Qiagen OneStep RT-PCR kit. A multiplex PCR was then performed as the second round. Each CDR3 protein is one row after TCRdb ran MiXCR on the multiplex PCR reads. The profile shows hundreds of thousands of distinct CDR3 sequences, 22% of them singletons. This clonotype was counted at least ten times. The target antigen is unknown. PBMCs were density-gradient isolated from approximately 9.8 ml fresh blood.

The origin of this receptor is a woman younger than 30 with stable Graves' hyperthyroidism. Some clones in this sample may be carry-over from other donors' samples. The genes are TRBV6-5 and TRBJ1-1; 8 positions agree with TRBD1. Sequencing was carried out using peripheral blood. The CDR3 DNA follows: TGTGCCAGCACCGTAGGACAGGGTGGTGAAGCTTTCTTT. Translation gives CASTVGQGGEAFF.